Listed below are T cell receptor beta chains from one sample, sequenced in a study of identifying expanded T cells in peripheral blood. TCRdb keeps only in-frame clones here, not all; method: immunoSEQ multiplex PCR. This table has more than 70,000 clones, approximately 83% appearing once. The material sequenced was blood. The receptors were sampled from a person between 18 and 75 years old in good health. Both conserved end residues are part of each CDR3. Each record gives: clone size, V gene, D gene, J gene, CDR3 length, CDR3 DNA, CDR3 protein. A D gene is named only where the DNA matches it firmly. Size tells how often a clone was seen (once, few, many) or the class of an expanded clone, and some rows leave it out.

clone size: once
V gene: TRBV11-2
D gene: .
J gene: TRBJ2-5
CDR3 length: 13
CDR3 DNA: TGTGCCAGCAGCTTACAAGTCGAAGAGACCCAGTACTTC
CDR3 protein: CASSLQVEETQYF

clone size: .
V gene: TRBV6-1
D gene: TRBD2
J gene: TRBJ2-7
CDR3 length: 13
CDR3 DNA: TGTGCCAGCAACGAACGGGGGGACCACGAGCAGTACTTC
CDR3 protein: CASNERGDHEQYF

clone size: once
V gene: TRBV7-2
D gene: TRBD1
J gene: TRBJ1-1
CDR3 length: 17
CDR3 DNA: TGTGCCAGCAGCTTAGTAGGGACAGGGACCCTGAACACTGAAGCTTTCTTT
CDR3 protein: CASSLVGTGTLNTEAFF

clone size: .
V gene: TRBV25-1
D gene: .
J gene: TRBJ2-5
CDR3 length: 13
CDR3 DNA: TGTGCCAGCAGTGACTATAGTCAAGAGACCCAGTACTTC
CDR3 protein: CASSDYSQETQYF

clone size: .
V gene: TRBV7-9
D gene: .
J gene: TRBJ1-2
CDR3 length: 13
CDR3 DNA: TGTGCCAGCAGCTCGCGAACGTCTAATGGCTACACCTTC
CDR3 protein: CASSSRTSNGYTF

clone size: .
V gene: TRBV5-6
D gene: TRBD1
J gene: TRBJ1-1
CDR3 length: 16
CDR3 DNA: TGTGCCAGCAGCTGGAGACCGACAGGGGCGAACACTGAAGCTTTCTTT
CDR3 protein: CASSWRPTGANTEAFF

clone size: .
V gene: TRBV6-6
D gene: .
J gene: TRBJ2-2
CDR3 length: 16
CDR3 DNA: TGTGCCAGCTGTACAGGGTGGGTAGCGAACACCGGGGAGCTGTTTTTT
CDR3 protein: CASCTGWVANTGELFF

clone size: .
V gene: TRBV11-2
D gene: TRBD1
J gene: TRBJ2-7
CDR3 length: 14
CDR3 DNA: TGTGCCAGCAGCTCGGACAGGGGGCTCTACGAGCAGTACTTC
CDR3 protein: CASSSDRGLYEQYF

clone size: few
V gene: TRBV30
D gene: .
J gene: TRBJ1-1
CDR3 length: 14
CDR3 DNA: TGTGCCTGGAGTGTACCTGGGTCGCACACTGAAGCTTTCTTT
CDR3 protein: CAWSVPGSHTEAFF

clone size: .
V gene: TRBV27
D gene: .
J gene: TRBJ2-7
CDR3 length: 13
CDR3 DNA: TGTGCCAGCAGTTCCCCACCGGGATCCGAGCAGTACTTC
CDR3 protein: CASSSPPGSEQYF

clone size: .
V gene: TRBV27
D gene: .
J gene: TRBJ2-7
CDR3 length: 14
CDR3 DNA: TGTGCCAGCAGTCCCGCGGGCAATAGCTACGAGCAGTACTTC
CDR3 protein: CASSPAGNSYEQYF

clone size: .
V gene: TRBV27
D gene: TRBD1
J gene: TRBJ1-5
CDR3 length: 15
CDR3 DNA: TGTGCCAGCAGCCCGACAGGGGGGCGCAATCAGCCCCAGCATTTT
CDR3 protein: CASSPTGGRNQPQHF

clone size: .
V gene: TRBV10-3
D gene: TRBD1
J gene: TRBJ1-1
CDR3 length: 15
CDR3 DNA: TGTGCCATCAGGGACAGGGGGCCCCTGAACACTGAAGCTTTCTTT
CDR3 protein: CAIRDRGPLNTEAFF

clone size: .
V gene: TRBV7-8
D gene: .
J gene: TRBJ2-4
CDR3 length: 15
CDR3 DNA: TGTGCCAGCAGCGTCACAGGGATAGCCAAAAACATTCAGTACTTC
CDR3 protein: CASSVTGIAKNIQYF

clone size: .
V gene: TRBV19
D gene: .
J gene: TRBJ1-6
CDR3 length: 14
CDR3 DNA: TGTGCCAGTAGGGGGGCCTACTATAATTCACCCCTCCACTTT
CDR3 protein: CASRGAYYNSPLHF

clone size: .
V gene: TRBV25-1
D gene: .
J gene: TRBJ1-2
CDR3 length: 16
CDR3 DNA: TGTGCCAGCAGCGACTCCTTCCTAAGGGGGATCGAAAGCTACACCTTC
CDR3 protein: CASSDSFLRGIESYTF

clone size: medium-sized
V gene: TRBV30
D gene: .
J gene: TRBJ1-5
CDR3 length: 13
CDR3 DNA: TGTGCCTGGAACTCTGGGACTAATCAGCCCCAGCATTTT
CDR3 protein: CAWNSGTNQPQHF

clone size: few
V gene: TRBV6-1
D gene: .
J gene: TRBJ2-3
CDR3 length: 17
CDR3 DNA: TGTGCCAGCAGTGAATCGGGACAATCTTTTAGCACAGATACGCAGTATTTT
CDR3 protein: CASSESGQSFSTDTQYF

clone size: .
V gene: TRBV6-1
D gene: .
J gene: TRBJ1-1
CDR3 length: 11
CDR3 DNA: TGTGCCAGCAGTTTAGTGACTGAAGCTTTCTTT
CDR3 protein: CASSLVTEAFF

clone size: .
V gene: TRBV11-3
D gene: .
J gene: TRBJ2-7
CDR3 length: 13
CDR3 DNA: TGTGCCAGCAGAGGCGGGCCCACCTACGAGCAGTACTTC
CDR3 protein: CASRGGPTYEQYF

clone size: .
V gene: TRBV10-3
D gene: .
J gene: TRBJ1-6
CDR3 length: 13
CDR3 DNA: TGTGCCATCAGTGAGTTCGGGAATTCACCCCTCCACTTT
CDR3 protein: CAISEFGNSPLHF

clone size: .
V gene: TRBV7-9
D gene: .
J gene: TRBJ2-3
CDR3 length: 16
CDR3 DNA: TGTGCCAGCAGCTCCCGGGATACTAGGAACACAGATACGCAGTATTTT
CDR3 protein: CASSSRDTRNTDTQYF

clone size: .
V gene: TRBV7-6
D gene: .
J gene: TRBJ1-3
CDR3 length: 11
CDR3 DNA: TGTGCCAGCAGCTCTACAACTCCGGTGGATTTT
CDR3 protein: CASSSTTPVDF

clone size: .
V gene: TRBV11-3
D gene: .
J gene: TRBJ2-2
CDR3 length: 15
CDR3 DNA: TGTGCCAGCAGCCCCCGGGCCACCCTAGCCGGGGAGCTGTTTTTT
CDR3 protein: CASSPRATLAGELFF

clone size: once
V gene: TRBV6-5
D gene: .
J gene: TRBJ2-2
CDR3 length: 12
CDR3 DNA: TGTGCCAGCAGCCCTCTACTCGGGGAGCTGTTTTTT
CDR3 protein: CASSPLLGELFF

clone size: .
V gene: TRBV29-1
D gene: .
J gene: TRBJ1-5
CDR3 length: 13
CDR3 DNA: TGCAGCGTTGGGTGGGGAACGAATCAGCCCCAGCATTTT
CDR3 protein: CSVGWGTNQPQHF

clone size: .
V gene: TRBV7-2
D gene: .
J gene: TRBJ2-1
CDR3 length: 11
CDR3 DNA: TGTGCCAGCAGCTCACTGAGAGAGCAGTTCTTC
CDR3 protein: CASSSLREQFF

clone size: .
V gene: TRBV5-6
D gene: .
J gene: TRBJ2-3
CDR3 length: 12
CDR3 DNA: TGTGCCAGCAGCGTGTCAGTGGATACGCAGTATTTT
CDR3 protein: CASSVSVDTQYF

clone size: .
V gene: TRBV5-1
D gene: .
J gene: TRBJ2-7
CDR3 length: 15
CDR3 DNA: TGCGCCAGCAGCCCCGCTGTGAGGGCCTCCTACGAGCAGTACTTC
CDR3 protein: CASSPAVRASYEQYF

clone size: .
V gene: TRBV5-1
D gene: TRBD1
J gene: TRBJ2-7
CDR3 length: 18
CDR3 DNA: TGCGCCAGCAGCTTGGCCCAGTCCATCGGGACAGTGTTCCACGAGCAGTACTTC
CDR3 protein: CASSLAQSIGTVFHEQYF

clone size: .
V gene: TRBV27
D gene: .
J gene: TRBJ2-3
CDR3 length: 14
CDR3 DNA: TGTGCCAGCAGTTTCGGGCGGGGGCGGGATACGCAGTATTTT
CDR3 protein: CASSFGRGRDTQYF

clone size: .
V gene: TRBV28
D gene: TRBD1
J gene: TRBJ2-7
CDR3 length: 14
CDR3 DNA: TGTGCCAGCAGGGCAGGGGGTGTATTAAACGAGCAGTACTTC
CDR3 protein: CASRAGGVLNEQYF

clone size: .
V gene: TRBV14
D gene: .
J gene: TRBJ1-2
CDR3 length: 14
CDR3 DNA: TGTGCCAGCAGACAGGCCGGGACGGCCTATGGCTACACCTTC
CDR3 protein: CASRQAGTAYGYTF

clone size: .
V gene: TRBV14
D gene: .
J gene: TRBJ2-7
CDR3 length: 14
CDR3 DNA: TGTGCCAGCAGCCAAGTAACTTTTGCGGGGAGGCAGTACTTC
CDR3 protein: CASSQVTFAGRQYF

clone size: .
V gene: TRBV6-5
D gene: TRBD1
J gene: TRBJ1-1
CDR3 length: 16
CDR3 DNA: TGTGCCAGCAGTTACATTCGGGGGACAGCGAACACTGAAGCTTTCTTT
CDR3 protein: CASSYIRGTANTEAFF

clone size: few
V gene: TRBV5-4
D gene: .
J gene: TRBJ2-2
CDR3 length: 15
CDR3 DNA: TGTGCCAGCGGTGAGAGACCCCCACAATCCGGGGAGCTGTTTTTT
CDR3 protein: CASGERPPQSGELFF

clone size: .
V gene: TRBV5-1
D gene: .
J gene: TRBJ2-3
CDR3 length: 18
CDR3 DNA: TGCGCCAGCAGCTTGGGGTCGCAGCCCCTACTAAACACAGATACGCAGTATTTT
CDR3 protein: CASSLGSQPLLNTDTQYF

clone size: .
V gene: TRBV5-6
D gene: .
J gene: TRBJ2-2
CDR3 length: 14
CDR3 DNA: TGTGCCAGCAGCTTAGTGCGGGGACCCGGGGAGCTGTTTTTT
CDR3 protein: CASSLVRGPGELFF

clone size: .
V gene: TRBV9
D gene: TRBD1
J gene: TRBJ2-7
CDR3 length: 17
CDR3 DNA: TGTGCCAGCAGCAACAATCCCACCAGGGGGCCCGCTTGGGAGCAGTACTTC
CDR3 protein: CASSNNPTRGPAWEQYF

clone size: once
V gene: TRBV15
D gene: .
J gene: TRBJ1-2
CDR3 length: 12
CDR3 DNA: TGTGCCACCAGCAGAGATGGCGGCGGCTACACCTTC
CDR3 protein: CATSRDGGGYTF

clone size: .
V gene: TRBV20-1
D gene: .
J gene: TRBJ1-2
CDR3 length: 11
CDR3 DNA: TGCAGTGCTGTTGGCATAGATGGCTACACCTTC
CDR3 protein: CSAVGIDGYTF

clone size: .
V gene: TRBV27
D gene: .
J gene: TRBJ2-6
CDR3 length: 16
CDR3 DNA: TGTGCCAGCCAGGGGCCCGGGGACTCTGGGGCCAACGTCCTGACTTTC
CDR3 protein: CASQGPGDSGANVLTF

clone size: .
V gene: TRBV27
D gene: TRBD2
J gene: TRBJ2-3
CDR3 length: 17
CDR3 DNA: TGTGCCACCATCAAACTAGCGGGGGGCCTTCAGCCAGATACGCAGTATTTT
CDR3 protein: CATIKLAGGLQPDTQYF

clone size: .
V gene: TRBV7-2
D gene: .
J gene: TRBJ1-5
CDR3 length: 13
CDR3 DNA: TGTGCCAGCAGCTGGCAATCCGGGACACCCCAGCATTTT
CDR3 protein: CASSWQSGTPQHF

clone size: .
V gene: TRBV6-5
D gene: TRBD1
J gene: TRBJ1-2
CDR3 length: 15
CDR3 DNA: TGTGCCAGCCGCGAGTGGCTGACAGGGAATTATGGCTACACCTTC
CDR3 protein: CASREWLTGNYGYTF

clone size: once
V gene: TRBV6-5
D gene: .
J gene: TRBJ2-2
CDR3 length: 15
CDR3 DNA: TGTGCCAGCAGCCTTCGTGGGGGATTGGTCGGGGAGCTGTTTTTT
CDR3 protein: CASSLRGGLVGELFF